Listed below are T cell receptor beta chains from one sample, sequenced in a study of T cell responses to AZD1222 COVID-19 vaccine. TCRdb's table, derived via immunoSEQ multiplex PCR, lists solely in-frame clones and lacks some. This sample has 75,000 to 85,000 clones; around nine tenths occur once, and the top ten carry 11%. Sequenced here: peripheral blood, sampled 28 days after the second AZD1222 dose. Receptors were obtained from an adult who received the AZD1222 COVID-19 vaccine. CDR3s include the opening cysteine and the closing phenylalanine or tryptophan. D genes are given only for firm matches. Expanded clones are given a class, and other clones once, few, many or no size at all.

V gene	D gene	clone size	J gene	CDR3 DNA	CDR3 protein
TRBV28	.	.	TRBJ1-3	TGTGCCAGCACCGTACAGGGCTCTGGAAACACCATATATTTT	CASTVQGSGNTIYF
TRBV13	TRBD2	.	TRBJ2-2	TGTGCCAGCAGCCCGACCGGGGGGTACACCGGGGAGCTGTTTTTT	CASSPTGGYTGELFF
TRBV7-9	.	.	TRBJ1-1	TGTGCCAGCAGCTCCGGGGCAATCGGGAACACTGAAGCTTTCTTT	CASSSGAIGNTEAFF
TRBV18	TRBD2	.	TRBJ2-1	TGTGCCAGCTCACCACTACGGGCGGAGCGGGGGAATGAGCAGTTCTTC	CASSPLRAERGNEQFF
TRBV11-2	.	.	TRBJ1-2	TGTGCCAGCAGCTTAGTATCTCGGGGGGCGAACTATGGCTACACCTTC	CASSLVSRGANYGYTF
TRBV6-4	.	.	TRBJ1-1	TGTGCCAGCAGTGCAGATTGGAACACTGAAGCTTTCTTT	CASSADWNTEAFF
TRBV19	TRBD2	.	TRBJ2-3	TGTGCCAGTAGTAAAGAGCGGGGCCCTAGCACAGATACGCAGTATTTT	CASSKERGPSTDTQYF
TRBV7-9	.	.	TRBJ1-2	TGTGCCAGCAGCTTAAAGGAGGGGCAAATCTATGACTACACCTTC	CASSLKEGQIYDYTF
TRBV7-2	TRBD1	.	TRBJ1-6	TGTGCCAGCAGCTTGACAGGGGTTGATTCACCCCTCCACTTT	CASSLTGVDSPLHF
TRBV18	TRBD2	.	TRBJ2-3	TGTGCCAGCTCATGGACTAGCGGGGGGGCCGGGGATACGCAGTATTTT	CASSWTSGGAGDTQYF
TRBV4-1	.	.	TRBJ2-7	TGCGCCAGCAGCCAACCAGGGAGCCTAAACGAGCAGTACTTC	CASSQPGSLNEQYF
TRBV6-2/TRBV6-3	.	.	TRBJ2-7	TGTGCCAGCAGTTACTCCCCCGGTGGCGGGGCCCCCCTCTACGAGCAGTACTTC	CASSYSPGGGAPLYEQYF
TRBV2	.	.	TRBJ2-7	TGTGCCAGCAGTGGACAATACAGACTTCTCGAATACGAGCAGTACTTC	CASSGQYRLLEYEQYF
TRBV7-9	.	.	TRBJ1-3	TGTGCCAGCAGCTTAGCGGGATTCTCTGGAAACACCATATATTTT	CASSLAGFSGNTIYF
TRBV19	TRBD2	once	TRBJ2-1	TGTGCCAGCCGACTAGCGGGGAGCTCCTACAATGAGCAGTTCTTC	CASRLAGSSYNEQFF
TRBV7-8	TRBD1	.	TRBJ1-2	TGTGCCAGCAGCCTATTCGGACAGGGGACTGGCTACACCTTC	CASSLFGQGTGYTF
TRBV7-6	.	.	TRBJ2-3	TGTGCCAGCAGCTCCAGCACAGATACGCAGTATTTT	CASSSSTDTQYF
TRBV7-8	.	.	TRBJ2-2	TGTGCCAGCTCGCCGGGGAGCGTTACCACCGGGGAGCTGTTTTTT	CASSPGSVTTGELFF
TRBV7-2	.	.	TRBJ2-3	TGTGCCAGCAGCTTAGAACAGGGCGATACGCAGTATTTT	CASSLEQGDTQYF
TRBV5-8	TRBD1	.	TRBJ2-7	TGTGCCAGCAGCTTGAGGGTGGACAGGGGTTCCGAGCAGTACTTC	CASSLRVDRGSEQYF
TRBV28	.	.	TRBJ1-5	TGTGCCAGCAGTACTCTTCGCCGCCAGCAGCCCCAGCATTTT	CASSTLRRQQPQHF
TRBV5-1	.	.	TRBJ1-1	TGCGCCAGCAGCTTGGAGAGTAAGATGAACACTGAAGCTTTCTTT	CASSLESKMNTEAFF
TRBV5-6	.	.	TRBJ2-3	TGTGCCAGCAGCCTCGGGTTGGCTACGCAGTATTTT	CASSLGLATQYF
TRBV18	.	.	TRBJ1-2	TGTGCCAGCTCAACGGACCAGGGCGCTGGCTACACCTTC	CASSTDQGAGYTF
TRBV19	TRBD1	.	TRBJ1-6	TGTGCCAGTACTCCGACAGGGAGTTCCTATAATTCACCCCTCCACTTT	CASTPTGSSYNSPLHF